This TCR beta chain was found in a study of cytomegalovirus exposure and HLA in healthy donors. 13 Jbeta primers and 60 Vbeta primers were used for the PCR. Measured with immunoSEQ multiplex PCR; TCRdb has only the in-frame clones, and not every one. The data hold 90,000 to 120,000 clones, with roughly 80% observed a single time. The V end was cut by 6 bases, the J end by 1 base, with 9 bases between. The CDR3 is made up of 13 amino acids. CDR1 and CDR2 (germline): MDHEN, SYDVKM. Material: PBMCs. This clonotype originated in a male donor in good health and CMV-seropositive. The gene calls are TRBV28 and TRBJ1-1; TRBD1 might be the D (6 bases). CDR3 coding DNA: TGTGCCAGCAGCCAGACAGGGAACACTGAAGCTTTCTTT. Its protein product is CASSQTGNTEAFF.